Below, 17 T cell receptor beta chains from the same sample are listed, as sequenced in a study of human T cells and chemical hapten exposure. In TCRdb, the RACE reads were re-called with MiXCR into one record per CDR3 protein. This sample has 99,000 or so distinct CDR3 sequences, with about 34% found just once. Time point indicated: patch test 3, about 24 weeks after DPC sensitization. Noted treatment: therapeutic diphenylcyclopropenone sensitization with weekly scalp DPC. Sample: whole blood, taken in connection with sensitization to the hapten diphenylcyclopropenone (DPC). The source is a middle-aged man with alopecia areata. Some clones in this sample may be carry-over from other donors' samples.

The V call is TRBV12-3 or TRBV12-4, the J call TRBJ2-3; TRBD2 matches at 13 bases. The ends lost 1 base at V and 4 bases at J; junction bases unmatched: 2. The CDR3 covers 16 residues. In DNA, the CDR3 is TGTGCCAGCAGTTTAGGGGGACTAGCGGGGCCAGATACGCAGTATTTT. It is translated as CASSLGGLAGPDTQYF.

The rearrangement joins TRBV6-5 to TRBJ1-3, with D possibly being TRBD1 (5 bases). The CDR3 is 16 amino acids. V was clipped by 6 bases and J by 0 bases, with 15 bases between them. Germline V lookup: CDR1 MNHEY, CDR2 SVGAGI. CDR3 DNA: TGTGCCAGCAGAGACACCGGGGCTAACTCTGGAAACACCATATATTTT. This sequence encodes CASRDTGANSGNTIYF.

CDR3 protein: CASSPKGTGGGYEQFF. For the CDR3, the DNA is TGTGCCAGCAGTCCTAAAGGGACAGGGGGCGGATATGAGCAGTTCTTC. This sequence joins TRBV6-2 or TRBV6-3 and TRBJ2-1, with 12 bases aligning to TRBD1. From germline, CDR1 is MNHEY and CDR2 SVGEGT. The CDR3 consists of 16 residues. V gave up 5 bases and J gave up 8 bases; unmatched junction bases: 10.

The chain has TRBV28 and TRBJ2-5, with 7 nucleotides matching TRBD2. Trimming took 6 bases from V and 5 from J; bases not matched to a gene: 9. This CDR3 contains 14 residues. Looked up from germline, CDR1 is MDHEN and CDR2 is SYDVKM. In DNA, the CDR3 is TGTGCCAGCAGCCCGTGGGGGGGAGGGGAGACCCAGTACTTC. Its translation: CASSPWGGGETQYF.

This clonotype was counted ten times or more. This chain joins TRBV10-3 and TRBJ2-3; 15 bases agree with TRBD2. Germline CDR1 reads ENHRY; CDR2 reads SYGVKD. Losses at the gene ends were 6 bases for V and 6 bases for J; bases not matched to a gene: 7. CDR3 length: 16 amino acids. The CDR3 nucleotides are TGTGCCATCAGAGGACCCGGGACTAGCGGGAGGGATACGCAGTATTTT. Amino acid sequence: CAIRGPGTSGRDTQYF.

The CDR3 loop is CSVGGADTQYF. CDR3 coding DNA: TGCAGCGTTGGGGGGGCAGATACGCAGTATTTT. The chain recombines TRBV29-1 with TRBJ2-3, with D possibly being TRBD2 (6 bases). CDR1 and CDR2 (germline): SQVTM, ANQGSEA. The CDR3 has 11 amino acids. The V end was cut by 4 bases, the J end by 4 bases, with 6 bases between.

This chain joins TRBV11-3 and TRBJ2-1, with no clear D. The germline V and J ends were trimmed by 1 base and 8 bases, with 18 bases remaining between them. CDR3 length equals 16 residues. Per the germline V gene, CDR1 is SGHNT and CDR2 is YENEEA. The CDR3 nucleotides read TGTGCCAGCAGCTTAGTGAGCGTCAAGACAAGCGATGAGCAGTTCTTC. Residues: CASSLVSVKTSDEQFF.

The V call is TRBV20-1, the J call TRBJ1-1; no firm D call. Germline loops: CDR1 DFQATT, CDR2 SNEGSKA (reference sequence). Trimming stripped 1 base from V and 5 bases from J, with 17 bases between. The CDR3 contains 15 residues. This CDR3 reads CSARGKKLYETEAFF. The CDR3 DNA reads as TGCAGTGCTAGAGGGAAGAAGTTGTACGAGACTGAAGCTTTCTTT.

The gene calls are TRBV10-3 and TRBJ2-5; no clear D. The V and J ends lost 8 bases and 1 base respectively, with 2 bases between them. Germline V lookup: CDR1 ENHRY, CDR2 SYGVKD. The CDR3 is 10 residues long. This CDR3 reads CAIGQETQYF. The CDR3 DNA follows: TGTGCCATCGGCCAAGAGACCCAGTACTTC.

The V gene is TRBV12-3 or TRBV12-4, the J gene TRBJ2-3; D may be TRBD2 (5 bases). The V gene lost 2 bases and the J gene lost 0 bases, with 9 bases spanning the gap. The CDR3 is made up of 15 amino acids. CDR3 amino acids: CASSLRGSSTDTQYF. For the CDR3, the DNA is TGTGCCAGCAGTTTACGTGGGAGCAGCACAGATACGCAGTATTTT.

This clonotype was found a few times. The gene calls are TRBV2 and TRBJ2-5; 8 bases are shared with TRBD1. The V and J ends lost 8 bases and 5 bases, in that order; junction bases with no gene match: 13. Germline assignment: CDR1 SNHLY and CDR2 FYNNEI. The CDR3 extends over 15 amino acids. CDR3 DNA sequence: TGTGCCAGCCACTCTGGGGACAGGCTGCCGGAGACCCAGTACTTC. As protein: CASHSGDRLPETQYF.

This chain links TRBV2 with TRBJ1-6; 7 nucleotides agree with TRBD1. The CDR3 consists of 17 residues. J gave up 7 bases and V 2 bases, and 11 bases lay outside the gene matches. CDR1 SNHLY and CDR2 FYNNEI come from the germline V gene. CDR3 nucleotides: TGTGCCAGCAGTGAACTAGGGGGCCTGACTTTGAATTCACCCCTCCACTTT. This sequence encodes CASSELGGLTLNSPLHF. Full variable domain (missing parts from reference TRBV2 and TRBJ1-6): EPEVTQTPSHQVTQMGQEVILRCVPISNHLYFYWYRQILGQKVEFLVSFYNNEISEKSEIFDDQFSVERPDGSNFTLKIRSTKLEDSAMYFCASSELGGLTLNSPLHFGNGTRLTVT.

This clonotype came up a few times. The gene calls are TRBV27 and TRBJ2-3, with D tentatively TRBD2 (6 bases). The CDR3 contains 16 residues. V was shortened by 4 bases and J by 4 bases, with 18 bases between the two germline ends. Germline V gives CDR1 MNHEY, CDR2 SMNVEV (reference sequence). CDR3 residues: CASSSSIAGSPDTQYF. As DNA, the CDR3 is TGTGCCAGCAGTTCATCTATCGCGGGATCGCCAGATACGCAGTATTTT.

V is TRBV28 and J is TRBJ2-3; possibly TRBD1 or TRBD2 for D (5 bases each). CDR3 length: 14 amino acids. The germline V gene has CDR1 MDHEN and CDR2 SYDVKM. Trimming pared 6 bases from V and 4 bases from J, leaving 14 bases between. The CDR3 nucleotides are TGTGCCAGCAGCGGGTCGATGGGGGCAGATACGCAGTATTTT. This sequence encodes CASSGSMGADTQYF.

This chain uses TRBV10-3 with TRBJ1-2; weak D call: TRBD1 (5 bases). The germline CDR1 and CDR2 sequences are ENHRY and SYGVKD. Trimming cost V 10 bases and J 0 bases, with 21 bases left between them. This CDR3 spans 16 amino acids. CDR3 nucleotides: TGTGCCACCTTAACAACTAAACAGGATTCTAACTATGGCTACACCTTC. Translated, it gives CATLTTKQDSNYGYTF.

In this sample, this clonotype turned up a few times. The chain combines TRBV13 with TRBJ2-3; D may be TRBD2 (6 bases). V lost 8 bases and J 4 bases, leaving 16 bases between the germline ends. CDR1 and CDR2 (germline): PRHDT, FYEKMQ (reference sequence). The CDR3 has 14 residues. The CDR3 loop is CASGAGRRPDTQYF. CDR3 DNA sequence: TGTGCCAGCGGGGCGGGGCGAAGGCCAGATACGCAGTATTTT.

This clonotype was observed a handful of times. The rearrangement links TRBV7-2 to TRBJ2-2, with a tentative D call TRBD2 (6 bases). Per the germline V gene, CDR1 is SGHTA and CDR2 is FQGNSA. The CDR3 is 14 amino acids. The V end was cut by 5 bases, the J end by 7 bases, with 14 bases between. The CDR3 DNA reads TGTGCCAGCAGCCCGGGACTCGGGAGCGGGGAGCTGTTTTTT. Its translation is CASSPGLGSGELFF.